Following are 19 T cell receptor beta chains from one sample sequenced in a study of T cell repertoires in cytomegalovirus infection. TCRdb re-analysed the reads in MiXCR, keeping a single row per CDR3 protein. The table includes about 490,000 distinct CDR3 sequences, roughly 29% detected once. The sample consisted of PBMCs. The receptors here all came from a human donor in good health (CMV status not recorded). Some clones in this sample may be carry-over from other donors' samples.

The chain has TRBV18 and TRBJ2-6; D gene ambiguous. CDR3 length: 15 amino acids. The germline V gene encodes CDR1 KGHSH and CDR2 LQKENI. V was clipped by 2 bases and J by 2 bases, with 7 bases between them. For the CDR3, the DNA is TGTGCCAGCTCACCAGACGGAGCTGGGGCCAACGTCCTGACTTTC. It yields the protein CASSPDGAGANVLTF.

The chain is built from TRBV25-1 and TRBJ1-4; 8 positions match TRBD1. CDR1 is MGHDK, CDR2 SYGVNS, per germline. J lost 10 bases, V lost 5 bases, and 9 bases had no gene match. There are 14 residues in the CDR3. DNA of the CDR3: TGTGCCAGCAGTAAACAGGGGGTAAAGGGAAAACTGTTTTTT. This translates into CASSKQGVKGKLFF.

This clonotype was counted between two and nine times. The rearrangement links TRBV14 to TRBJ1-6; perhaps TRBD1 as D (5 bases). V lost 4 bases and J 7 bases, leaving 14 bases between the germline ends. Per the germline V gene, CDR1 is SGHDN and CDR2 is FVKESK. The length of the CDR3 is 15 residues. Here the CDR3 reads CASSLGPPMNSPLHF. The CDR3 nucleotides are TGTGCCAGCAGCCTGGGACCGCCGATGAATTCACCCCTCCACTTT.

The rearrangement uses TRBV4-2 and TRBJ1-1; D gene uncertain. Germline assignment: CDR1 LGHNA and CDR2 YNFKEQ. The CDR3 is 14 amino acids. Trimming cost V 1 base and J 7 bases, with 13 bases left between them. The CDR3 DNA reads TGTGCCAGCAGCCAAGGGGTGCTGGGCGATGAAGCTTTCTTT. Amino acids: CASSQGVLGDEAFF.

The V call is TRBV7-2, the J call TRBJ1-5; D is possibly TRBD1 (5 bases). Looked up from germline, CDR1 is SGHTA and CDR2 is FQGNSA. V lost 3 bases, J lost 5 bases, and 11 bases lay in between. CDR3 length: 14 residues. CDR3 protein: CASSFLGADQPQHF. The CDR3 DNA sequence: TGTGCCAGCAGCTTTCTCGGGGCAGATCAGCCCCAGCATTTT.

The sample holds a few counts of this clonotype. V gene TRBV7-6 combines with J gene TRBJ2-1, with TRBD2 as a possible D gene (5 bases). The CDR3 consists of 17 residues. CDR1 SGHVS and CDR2 FNYEAQ come from the germline V gene. V shed 1 base and J shed 0 bases, with 13 bases lying between them. The CDR3 loop reads CASSLEGSASSYNEQFF. Written as DNA, the CDR3 is TGTGCCAGCAGCTTAGAGGGTAGCGCTAGCTCCTACAATGAGCAGTTCTTC.

The CDR3 sequence: CASSQSPFYPEQYV. DNA for the CDR3: TGCGCCAGCAGTCAATCCCCATTTTACCCCGAGCAGTACGTC. The chain carries TRBV23-1 and TRBJ2-7; D is unclear. TRBV23-1 is sorted into the ORF group, with uncertain function. Trimming left V 0 bases short and J 6 bases short, with 12 bases between. The CDR3 contains 14 residues.

The rearrangement joins TRBV12-3 or TRBV12-4 to TRBJ2-3, with 12 bases identical to TRBD2. J was trimmed by 2 bases and V by 6 bases; bases with no gene match: 9. The CDR3 is 17 residues long. The CDR3, as DNA: TGTGCCAGCAGCAACCCCGGACTAGCGGGGAACACAGATACGCAGTATTTT. Translated, it gives CASSNPGLAGNTDTQYF.

This chain links TRBV11-2 with TRBJ2-3; 11 bases map to TRBD2. The CDR3 extends over 18 amino acids. The germline gives CDR1 SGHAT, CDR2 FQNNGV. V lost 3 bases to trimming and J lost 0 bases; unmatched junction nucleotides: 8. The CDR3 DNA sequence: TGTGCCAGCAGCTTGGATCCCATAGCGGGAGGGAGCACAGATACGCAGTATTTT. This gives the protein CASSLDPIAGGSTDTQYF. The full variable domain, with the rest looked up from reference TRBV11-2 and TRBJ2-3, is EAGVAQSPRYKIIEKRQSVAFWCNPISGHATLYWYQQILGQGPKLLIQFQNNGVVDDSQLPKDRFSAERLKGVDSTLKIQPAKLEDSAVYLCASSLDPIAGGSTDTQYFGPGTRLTVL.

The rearrangement uses TRBV11-2 and TRBJ2-1; 8 nucleotides line up with TRBD2. CDR1 is SGHAT, CDR2 FQNNGV, per germline. The CDR3 covers 17 residues. The V gene end was trimmed by 1 base and the J gene end by 3 bases; junction bases not matched to a gene: 8. This CDR3 is CASSLGWRGANYNEQFF. The CDR3 bases are TGTGCCAGCAGCTTAGGCTGGCGGGGGGCTAACTACAATGAGCAGTTCTTC.

This clonotype was recorded a few times. The chain uses TRBV6-2 or TRBV6-3 and TRBJ2-1; 10 bases agree with TRBD1. With 4 bases clipped from V and 5 bases from J, the junction kept 8 bases outside the gene matches. Germline V gene data show CDR1 as MNHEY and CDR2 as SVGEGT. The CDR3 totals 16 residues. This chain's CDR3 is CASSSPGQGYDNEQFF. The DNA for the CDR3 is TGTGCCAGCAGTTCTCCGGGACAGGGGTACGACAATGAGCAGTTCTTC.

Only a few counts were recorded for this clonotype. In nucleotides, the CDR3 is TGTGCCAGTAGCGTCGCGGGGGGGGGCGAGCAGTACGTC. It yields the protein CASSVAGGGEQYV. The chain employs TRBV19 and TRBJ2-7; 9 nucleotides line up with TRBD2. The CDR3 runs to 13 residues. V trimming: 6 bases; J trimming: 6 bases; junction bases outside the gene matches: 6. Germline-derived CDR1 and CDR2 are LNHDA and SQIVND (reference sequence).

The V gene is TRBV7-9, the J gene TRBJ2-5; D possibly corresponds to TRBD1 (6 bases). The CDR3 length is 16 residues. Deletions cut 7 bases from V and 3 bases from J, with 21 bases between. Germline V CDR1 and CDR2: SEHNR, FQNEAQ (reference sequence). For the CDR3, the DNA is TGTGCCAGCAACCTACCGGGACATAGAAAAGAAGAGACCCAGTACTTC. Its translation: CASNLPGHRKEETQYF. Variable domain in full (rest from reference TRBV7-9 and TRBJ2-5): DTGVSQNPRHKITKRGQNVTFRCDPISEHNRLYWYRQTLGQGPEFLTYFQNEAQLEKSRLLSDRFSAERPKGSFSTLEIQRTEQGDSAMYLCASNLPGHRKEETQYFGPGTRLLVL.

The genes are TRBV30 and TRBJ1-2, with 7 bases that match TRBD1. V gave up 2 bases and J gave up 0 bases; unmatched junction bases: 9. Germline loops: CDR1 GTSNPN, CDR2 SVGIG (reference sequence). The CDR3 runs 16 residues. DNA of the CDR3: TGTGCCTGGAGTCGCGCGGACGGGACAGCTAACTATGGCTACACCTTC. This translates into CAWSRADGTANYGYTF.

The V call is TRBV28, the J call TRBJ1-4; 8 bases agree with TRBD1. V shed 6 bases, J shed 7 bases, and the junction held 7 bases outside the gene matches. From germline, CDR1 is MDHEN and CDR2 SYDVKM. The CDR3 length is 14 residues. The CDR3 sequence: CASRVTGAIEKLFF. CDR3 nucleotide sequence: TGTGCCAGCAGGGTGACAGGGGCGATTGAAAAACTGTTTTTT.

The chain recombines TRBV9 with TRBJ2-5; TRBD2 aligns across 16 bases. Germline CDR1 and CDR2: SGDLS and YYNGEE. CDR3 length equals 17 residues. Germline trimming cut 2 bases from V and 5 bases from J; bases unmatched to any gene: 6. Here the CDR3 DNA reads TGTGCCAGCAGCGTTCAAGAGGGACTAGCGGGAGGGGAGACCCAGTACTTC. Its translation: CASSVQEGLAGGETQYF. The full variable domain, in which reference TRBV9 and TRBJ2-5 provide the parts outside the CDR3, is DSGVTQTPKHLITATGQRVTLRCSPRSGDLSVYWYQQSLDQGLQFLIQYYNGEERAKGNILERFSAQQFPDLHSELNLSSLELGDSALYFCASSVQEGLAGGETQYFGPGTRLLVL.

The chain carries TRBV5-4 and TRBJ2-3; D unclear. The V gene lost 0 bases and the J gene lost 4 bases, with 12 bases spanning the gap. The CDR3 contains 15 residues. Germline V gene sequence: CDR1 SGHNT, CDR2 YYREEE (reference sequence). CDR3 in DNA: TGTGCCAGCAGCTTGGGTGGCCGTGGGGCAGATACGCAGTATTTT. Amino acids: CASSLGGRGADTQYF. The whole variable domain, filled in from reference TRBV5-4 and TRBJ2-3, reads ETGVTQSPTHLIKTRGQQVTLRCSSQSGHNTVSWYQQALGQGPQFIFQYYREEENGRGNFPPRFSGLQFPNYSSELNVNALELDDSALYLCASSLGGRGADTQYFGPGTRLTVL.

This clonotype appeared a few times. This sequence joins TRBV7-2 and TRBJ2-7; D is possibly TRBD2 (5 bases). This CDR3 comprises 15 residues. V was shortened by 2 bases and J by 5 bases, with 16 bases between the two germline ends. CDR1 SGHTA and CDR2 FQGNSA come from the germline V gene. The CDR3 spells CASSLSREHFHEQYF. CDR3 bases: TGTGCCAGCAGCTTATCAAGGGAGCACTTCCACGAGCAGTACTTC.

The table lists this clonotype with a few counts. The chain joins TRBV7-2 to TRBJ1-1, with TRBD1 matching over 7 bases. CDR1 is SGHTA, CDR2 FQGNSA, per germline. Trimming at V came to 6 bases and at J to 7 bases, leaving 5 bases not matched to a gene. The CDR3 sequence is 12 residues long. CDR3 bases: TGTGCCAGCAGTCAAAACAGGGGTGAAGCTTTCTTT. Residues: CASSQNRGEAFF. The full variable domain, rest sourced from reference TRBV7-2 and TRBJ1-1, is GAGVSQSPSNKVTEKGKDVELRCDPISGHTALYWYRQSLGQGLEFLIYFQGNSAPDKSGLPSDRFSAERTGGSVSTLTIQRTQQEDSAVYLCASSQNRGEAFFGQGTRLTVV.